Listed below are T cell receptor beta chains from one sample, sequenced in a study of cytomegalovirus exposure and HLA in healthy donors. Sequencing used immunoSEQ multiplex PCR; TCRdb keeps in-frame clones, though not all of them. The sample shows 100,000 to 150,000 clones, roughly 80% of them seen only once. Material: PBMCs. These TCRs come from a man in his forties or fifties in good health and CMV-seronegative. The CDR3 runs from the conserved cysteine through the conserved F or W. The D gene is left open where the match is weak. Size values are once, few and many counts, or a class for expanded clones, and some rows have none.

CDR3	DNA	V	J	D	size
CASSAGLAGGYEQYF	TGTGCCAGCAGTGCTGGCCTAGCGGGAGGCTACGAGCAGTACTTC	TRBV6-1	TRBJ2-7	TRBD2	.
CASSGTGTGGYEQYF	TGTGCCAGCAGCGGCACCGGGACAGGGGGCTACGAGCAGTACTTC	TRBV7-8	TRBJ2-7	TRBD1	.
CASSLVGGFQPQHF	TGTGCCAGCAGTTTAGTCGGGGGTTTTCAGCCCCAGCATTTT	TRBV28	TRBJ1-5	.	.
CSVEGLAGGPGTDTQYF	TGCAGCGTTGAAGGGCTAGCGGGGGGGCCTGGCACAGATACGCAGTATTTT	TRBV29-1	TRBJ2-3	TRBD2	few
CASSPRGRGSTGELFF	TGTGCCAGCAGTCCCCGGGGGCGGGGGAGCACCGGGGAGCTGTTTTTT	TRBV27	TRBJ2-2	.	.
CASNSGGGLNQPQHF	TGTGCCAGCAACTCTGGCGGGGGCCTAAATCAGCCCCAGCATTTT	TRBV28	TRBJ1-5	.	few
CASSSSGTSPNEQFF	TGTGCCAGCAGTTCCTCCGGGACTAGCCCCAATGAGCAGTTCTTC	TRBV28	TRBJ2-1	TRBD2	.
CASSRLDSSNEQFF	TGTGCCAGCAGCCGTTTGGACTCTTCGAATGAGCAGTTCTTC	TRBV7-3	TRBJ2-1	.	few
CASSAGQGASYEQYF	TGTGCCAGCAGCGCGGGACAGGGGGCGTCCTACGAGCAGTACTTC	TRBV2	TRBJ2-7	TRBD1	.
CASSPRRQGRGDSTDTQYF	TGTGCCAGTAGTCCTCGGAGACAGGGACGAGGGGATAGCACAGATACGCAGTATTTT	TRBV19	TRBJ2-3	TRBD1	.
CASSLNSYTEAFF	TGTGCCAGCAGCTTAAACAGCTACACTGAAGCTTTCTTT	TRBV7-2	TRBJ1-1	.	.
CASSAQGGYTGELFF	TGTGCCAGCAGTGCCCAAGGGGGCTACACCGGGGAGCTGTTTTTT	TRBV2	TRBJ2-2	TRBD1	.
CASSLGQGQGQYF	TGCGCCAGCAGCTTGGGGCAGGGGCAGGGGCAGTACTTC	TRBV5-1	TRBJ2-7	.	.
CASSLGQGATGELFF	TGTGCCAGCAGCCTAGGACAGGGGGCCACCGGGGAGCTGTTTTTT	TRBV11-2	TRBJ2-2	TRBD1	.
CASSTGNYNEQFF	TGCGCCAGCAGTACAGGGAACTACAATGAGCAGTTCTTC	TRBV5-1	TRBJ2-1	.	.
CASRPSGNTGELFF	TGTGCCAGCAGACCCTCAGGGAACACCGGGGAGCTGTTTTTT	TRBV6-5	TRBJ2-2	.	.
CASSSRRQGSNQPQHF	TGTGCCAGCAGCTCCCGAAGACAGGGAAGCAATCAGCCCCAGCATTTT	TRBV7-8	TRBJ1-5	TRBD1	.
CASSPGWDSGNTIYF	TGTGCCAGCAGCCCAGGGTGGGACTCTGGAAACACCATATATTTT	TRBV5-4	TRBJ1-3	.	.
CASSMGPFGGPQHF	TGTGCCAGTAGTATGGGACCCTTCGGGGGGCCCCAGCATTTT	TRBV19	TRBJ1-5	.	.
CASSTRQDSYEQYF	TGTGCCAGCAGCACCAGACAGGATTCCTACGAGCAGTACTTC	TRBV7-2	TRBJ2-7	.	.
CASSASGTGESEQFF	TGTGCCAGCAGCGCCTCCGGGACAGGGGAGAGTGAGCAGTTCTTC	TRBV6-1	TRBJ2-1	TRBD1	.
CASTSGGRGWGQPQHF	TGTGCCAGCACCTCGGGAGGCAGGGGATGGGGTCAGCCCCAGCATTTT	TRBV28	TRBJ1-5	.	.
CASSTPGGNYGYTF	TGTGCCAGCAGTACCCCCGGAGGGAACTATGGCTACACCTTC	TRBV28	TRBJ1-2	.	.
CASTHTGTGNYGYTF	TGTGCCAGCACCCACACCGGGACAGGGAACTATGGCTACACCTTC	TRBV6-7	TRBJ1-2	TRBD1	.
CASRHGQGSGANEKLFF	TGTGCCAGCAGGCACGGACAGGGGTCGGGAGCTAATGAAAAACTGTTTTTT	TRBV2	TRBJ1-4	TRBD1	once
CASSDLDRVLIYRILPQHF	TGCGCCAGCAGTGACCTTGACAGGGTGCTAATATACCGGATTTTGCCCCAGCATTTT	TRBV10-1	TRBJ1-5	TRBD1	once
CASSDRDIKLFF	TGTGCCAGCAGTGACCGGGACATAAAACTGTTTTTT	TRBV2	TRBJ1-4	.	.
CASSLAQALNTGELFF	TGTGCCAGCAGCTTAGCACAGGCCTTGAACACCGGGGAGCTGTTTTTT	TRBV7-6	TRBJ2-2	.	.
CASSYRRWEGPIVEHGELFF	TGTGCCAGCAGTTATAGAAGGTGGGAGGGCCCTATCGTTGAACACGGGGAGCTGTTTTTT	TRBV6-7	TRBJ2-2	TRBD2	few
CASSPVSGAFYEQYF	TGTGCCAGCTCACCGGTGTCAGGGGCATTCTACGAGCAGTACTTC	TRBV18	TRBJ2-7	.	.
CASREESGYEQYF	TGTGCCAGCAGGGAGGAGAGTGGGTACGAGCAGTACTTC	TRBV6-1	TRBJ2-7	.	.
CASSQALDREIYEQYF	TGTGCCAGCAGCCAAGCTCTGGACAGGGAAATCTACGAGCAGTACTTC	TRBV4-2	TRBJ2-7	TRBD1	few
CASSYSGTTQETQYF	TGTGCCAGCAGTTACTCTGGGACTACACAAGAGACCCAGTACTTC	TRBV6-5	TRBJ2-5	TRBD2	.
CATSRDPPRGGGGEQYF	TGTGCCACCAGCAGAGACCCCCCAAGGGGGGGAGGAGGCGAGCAGTACTTC	TRBV15	TRBJ2-7	.	.
CATSSGTATTYEQYF	TGTGCCACCAGCAGTGGGACAGCTACCACCTACGAGCAGTACTTC	TRBV15	TRBJ2-7	TRBD1	.
CASSLDPGYGYTF	TGTGCCAGCAGCTTGGACCCCGGCTATGGCTACACCTTC	TRBV5-8	TRBJ1-2	.	.
CASSPLGGSGANVLTF	TGCGCCAGCAGCCCGTTGGGGGGCTCTGGGGCCAACGTCCTGACTTTC	TRBV5-1	TRBJ2-6	.	once
CASSETSGLTYNEQFF	TGTGCCAGCAGTGAAACATCAGGGCTTACCTACAATGAGCAGTTCTTC	TRBV6-1	TRBJ2-1	.	.
CASSQDGHSSYEQYF	TGCGCCAGCAGCCAAGATGGTCACAGCTCCTACGAGCAGTACTTC	TRBV4-1	TRBJ2-7	.	.
CASSTGLAADTQYF	TGCGCCAGCAGCACGGGACTAGCGGCAGATACGCAGTATTTT	TRBV5-1	TRBJ2-3	TRBD2	.
CASGLPPAKGAKEHYEQYF	TGTGCTAGTGGTTTGCCCCCCGCGAAGGGGGCTAAGGAGCACTACGAGCAGTACTTC	TRBV12-5	TRBJ2-7	TRBD1	.
CASSLASYTSLAEQFF	TGTGCCAGCAGCTTGGCCTCATATACTAGCCTGGCTGAGCAGTTCTTC	TRBV5-8	TRBJ2-1	.	.
CASSSGGQYNEQFF	TGCGCCAGCAGCTCGGGGGGGCAGTACAATGAGCAGTTCTTC	TRBV5-1	TRBJ2-1	TRBD2	.
CAVRQGADTEAFF	TGTGCCGTACGACAGGGGGCGGACACTGAAGCTTTCTTT	TRBV30	TRBJ1-1	TRBD1	.
CASSLIQGDEKLFF	TGTGCCAGCAGTTTAATCCAGGGGGATGAAAAACTGTTTTTT	TRBV27	TRBJ1-4	TRBD1	few
CATKVGRREGRTGELFF	TGTGCCACCAAAGTCGGAAGGCGGGAGGGAAGGACCGGGGAGCTGTTTTTT	TRBV28	TRBJ2-2	TRBD2	.
CASTIGRQPQHF	TGTGCCAGCACCATAGGGAGGCAGCCCCAGCATTTT	TRBV28	TRBJ1-5	.	.
CASSLSGSWLGETQYF	TGTGCCAGCAGCTTGAGTGGGAGCTGGCTAGGAGAGACCCAGTACTTC	TRBV5-6	TRBJ2-5	.	.
CASSLKQPQETQYF	TGCGCCAGCAGCTTGAAACAGCCACAAGAGACCCAGTACTTC	TRBV5-1	TRBJ2-5	.	.
CASSEVRGRDSPLHF	TGTGCCAGCAGTGAAGTGCGGGGGCGGGATTCACCCCTCCACTTT	TRBV6-1	TRBJ1-6	.	.
CATSMGAASYNEQFF	TGTGCCACCTCTATGGGGGCCGCTTCCTACAATGAGCAGTTCTTC	TRBV27	TRBJ2-1	.	few
CASSQAAGERREKLFF	TGTGCCAGCAGCCAAGCGGCAGGGGAGCGGCGTGAAAAACTGTTTTTT	TRBV4-2	TRBJ1-4	.	.
CASSQGFGGGPTDTQYF	TGTGCCAGCAGCCAAGGTTTCGGGGGTGGACCCACAGATACGCAGTATTTT	TRBV16	TRBJ2-3	.	.